One sample yielded the 21 T cell receptor beta chains listed below, sequenced in a study of cytomegalovirus exposure and HLA in healthy donors. The repertoire was sequenced with immunoSEQ multiplex PCR; TCRdb's copy has only in-frame clones and lacks some. The table has about 240,000 clones, 86% seen once; the top ten hold roughly 1.2%. The sample consisted of PBMCs. These receptors came from a woman in her thirties in good health and CMV-seropositive.

V gene TRBV9 combines with J gene TRBJ1-2; a weak D match, TRBD1 (5 bases). The CDR3 runs to 15 residues. Germline values: CDR1 SGDLS, CDR2 YYNGEE. The V end was cut by 3 bases, the J end by 6 bases, with 18 bases between. This CDR3 reads CASSARRGNPHGYTF. The CDR3 DNA reads TGTGCCAGCAGCGCCCGCCGGGGGAATCCCCATGGCTACACCTTC.

The chain is built from TRBV19 and TRBJ2-1, with 7 bases matching TRBD1. The CDR3 runs 16 residues. Germline values: CDR1 LNHDA, CDR2 SQIVND (reference sequence). The ends lost 10 bases at V and 2 bases at J; junction bases unmatched: 14. CDR3 residues: CATRPRTGPPYNEQFF. The CDR3, as DNA: TGTGCCACCCGCCCCCGGACAGGCCCCCCCTACAATGAGCAGTTCTTC. The full variable domain, in which reference TRBV19 and TRBJ2-1 provide the parts outside the CDR3, is DGGITQSPKYLFRKEGQNVTLSCEQNLNHDAMYWYRQDPGQGLRLIYYSQIVNDFQKGDIAEGYSVSREKKESFPLTVTSAQKNPTAFYLCATRPRTGPPYNEQFFGPGTRLTVL.

This clone was counted a single time. This CDR3 reads CASSLESSGRYEQYF. CDR3 DNA sequence: TGTGCCAGCAGCTTAGAGAGTAGCGGGAGGTACGAGCAGTACTTC. The chain links TRBV11-3 to TRBJ2-7, with 10 bases identical to TRBD2. This CDR3 comprises 15 residues. From germline, CDR1 is SGHNT and CDR2 YENEEA. Trimming at V came to 0 bases and at J to 4 bases, leaving 3 bases not matched to a gene.

This chain links TRBV5-5 with TRBJ2-6, with D perhaps TRBD2 (6 bases). V lost 1 base and J 0 bases, leaving 11 bases between the germline ends. Germline CDR1 SGHKS, CDR2 YYEKEE (reference sequence). The CDR3 contains 17 residues. The CDR3 loop reads CASSLNGGRSGANVLTF. In DNA form, the CDR3 reads TGTGCCAGCAGCTTGAACGGGGGTCGCTCTGGGGCCAACGTCCTGACTTTC.

V usage is TRBV5-6 and J usage is TRBJ2-3, with D perhaps TRBD1 (5 bases). The V end lost 4 bases, the J end lost 0 bases, and 12 bases lay between the germline ends. Germline-derived CDR1 and CDR2 are SGHDT and YYEEEE. The CDR3 loop spans 15 amino acids. The CDR3 reads CASSPGKGSTDTQYF. CDR3 sequence (DNA): TGTGCCAGCAGCCCTGGGAAGGGGAGCACAGATACGCAGTATTTT.

The chain links TRBV7-6 to TRBJ1-2; 10 bases are shared with TRBD1. This CDR3 comprises 16 residues. The V gene end was trimmed by 0 bases and the J gene end by 4 bases; junction bases not matched to a gene: 5. Germline CDR1 and CDR2: SGHVS and FNYEAQ. The CDR3 DNA follows: TGTGCCAGCAGCTTAGCTCCGGGACAGGGGTTCTATGGCTACACCTTC. Its translation is CASSLAPGQGFYGYTF.

This chain uses TRBV25-1 with TRBJ2-3; D is undetermined. This CDR3 spans 14 amino acids. CDR1 and CDR2 (germline): MGHDK, SYGVNS. The ends were cut back, 3 bases at V and 7 bases at J, with 14 bases in the middle. CDR3 nucleotides: TGTGCCAGCAGTGAGCCCAGACTTGGAAATACGCAGTATTTT. Translation gives CASSEPRLGNTQYF.

The chain links TRBV29-1 to TRBJ1-4, with D possibly being TRBD1 (5 bases). This CDR3 is 14 amino acids long. Germline V gene lookup returns CDR1 SQVTM and CDR2 ANQGSEA. Trimming shortened V by 7 bases and J by 7 bases, and 19 bases separated the two germline ends. The CDR3 is CSALGTEEGEKLFF. CDR3 nucleotide sequence: TGCAGCGCCCTGGGGACGGAGGAGGGTGAAAAACTGTTTTTT.

This chain uses TRBV29-1 with TRBJ2-5; TRBD1 might be the D (6 bases). Germline V gene lookup returns CDR1 SQVTM and CDR2 ANQGSEA. Trimming shortened V by 6 bases and J by 4 bases, and 18 bases separated the two germline ends. This CDR3 has 14 residues. Written as DNA, the CDR3 is TGCAGCGTGAAACCCCCTCAGGGGCGAGAGACCCAGTACTTC. This codes for CSVKPPQGRETQYF.

The chain uses TRBV28 and TRBJ2-1; 10 bases are shared with TRBD2. CDR1 and CDR2 (germline): MDHEN, SYDVKM. J lost 6 bases, V lost 8 bases, and 7 bases had no gene match. This CDR3 spans 14 amino acids. CDR3 sequence: CASGPSGSFNEQFF. As DNA, the CDR3 is TGTGCCAGCGGGCCTAGCGGGAGTTTCAATGAGCAGTTCTTC.

The chain combines TRBV30 with TRBJ1-1; 7 positions agree with TRBD1. Trimming took 3 bases from V and 1 from J; bases not matched to a gene: 5. This CDR3 spans 14 amino acids. The V gene's germline CDR1 is GTSNPN and CDR2 SVGIG (reference sequence). CDR3 coding DNA: TGTGCCTGGAGGGGGGGACAGCGGAACACTGAAGCTTTCTTT. It translates to CAWRGGQRNTEAFF.

V is TRBV11-2 and J is TRBJ2-7; 9 bases map to TRBD1. The germline V gene has CDR1 SGHAT and CDR2 FQNNGV. J was trimmed by 0 bases and V by 4 bases; bases with no gene match: 4. The CDR3 is 15 residues long. The CDR3 sequence is CASSSGQGFSYEQYF. Here the CDR3 DNA reads TGTGCCAGCAGCTCGGGACAGGGATTCTCCTACGAGCAGTACTTC.

This clone was recorded once. This chain connects TRBV4-1 to TRBJ1-5; 7 bases map to TRBD1. Germline lookup yields CDR1 MGHRA and CDR2 YSYEKL. Losses at the gene ends were 0 bases for V and 9 bases for J; bases not matched to a gene: 11. The CDR3 loop spans 16 amino acids. The DNA for the CDR3 is TGCGCCAGCAGCCAAGAAACAGGGGCAGGCTCTTGGCCCCAGCATTTT. Translation gives CASSQETGAGSWPQHF.

This clone was found once. The chain combines TRBV10-2 with TRBJ2-7; D gene uncertain. CDR1 and CDR2 from the germline V gene are WSHSY and SAAADI. CDR3 size: 11 residues. Deletions cut 3 bases from V and 4 bases from J, with 4 bases between. The CDR3 coding sequence is TGCGCCAGCAGTGACGGGTACGAGCAGTACTTC. Translation: CASSDGYEQYF.

The gene calls are TRBV6-5 and TRBJ2-7; 8 bases match TRBD1. The V and J ends lost 1 base and 2 bases, in that order; junction bases with no gene match: 7. CDR1 is MNHEY and CDR2 is SVGAGI in the germline V gene. The CDR3 covers 16 residues. The CDR3 loop reads CASSYFDGQGAYEQYF. CDR3 sequence (DNA): TGTGCCAGCAGTTACTTCGACGGACAGGGAGCCTACGAGCAGTACTTC.

V and J are TRBV18 and TRBJ2-3; 10 nucleotides agree with TRBD2. Germline V CDR1 and CDR2: KGHSH, LQKENI. This CDR3 has 16 amino acids. J gave up 2 bases and V 5 bases, and 7 bases lay outside the gene matches. CDR3 coding DNA: TGTGCCAGCTCATCAAAGCGGGGGGGAAACACAGATACGCAGTATTTT. This translates into CASSSKRGGNTDTQYF.

The chain combines TRBV6-6 with TRBJ2-3, with D possibly matching TRBD2 (5 bases). Trimming took off 2 bases at V and 2 bases at J, with 11 bases between the two ends. There are 15 residues in the CDR3. Germline CDR1 is MNHNY and CDR2 is SVGAGI (reference sequence). The CDR3 nucleotides read TGTGCCAGCAGTTACGGGCGGGCCTTCACAGATACGCAGTATTTT. Encoded protein: CASSYGRAFTDTQYF.

The rearrangement joins TRBV5-1 to TRBJ2-5; D perhaps matches TRBD1 (5 bases). This CDR3 spans 13 amino acids. Trimming removed 6 bases from V and 2 bases from J, with 11 bases in between. Germline CDR1 is SGHRS and CDR2 is YFSETQ. The DNA for the CDR3 is TGCGCCAGCAACATGGACACTCAAGAGACCCAGTACTTC. It translates to CASNMDTQETQYF. The full variable domain, with the rest looked up from reference TRBV5-1 and TRBJ2-5, is KAGVTQTPRYLIKTRGQQVTLSCSPISGHRSVSWYQQTPGQGLQFLFEYFSETQRNKGNFPGRFSGRQFSNSRSEMNVSTLELGDSALYLCASNMDTQETQYFGPGTRLLVL.

The rearrangement uses TRBV19 and TRBJ1-5; D remains ambiguous. The CDR3 spans 14 residues. CDR1 is LNHDA and CDR2 is SQIVND in the germline V gene (reference sequence). V was pared by 1 base and J by 6 bases, with 10 bases between. CDR3 residues: CASSIVSGSQPQHF. In DNA, the CDR3 is TGTGCCAGTAGTATAGTGAGCGGAAGTCAGCCCCAGCATTTT.

The chain carries TRBV5-6 and TRBJ2-3, with 10 bases matching TRBD2. CDR1 and CDR2 (germline): SGHDT, YYEEEE. The V segment lost 1 base and the J segment 5 bases; nucleotides outside the gene matches: 7. The CDR3 covers 16 residues. CDR3 coding DNA: TGTGCCAGCAGCTTGTTGCCTAGCGGGAGAGAAGATACGCAGTATTTT. This encodes CASSLLPSGREDTQYF.

The CDR3 sequence: CASSFISGANVLTF. CDR3 coding DNA: TGTGCCAGCAGTTTCATCTCTGGGGCCAACGTCCTGACTTTC. This rearrangement joins TRBV27 to TRBJ2-6; no definite D call. V dropped 3 bases and J dropped 0 bases, with 3 bases sitting between them. The V gene's germline CDR1 is MNHEY and CDR2 SMNVEV (reference sequence). The CDR3 contains 14 residues.